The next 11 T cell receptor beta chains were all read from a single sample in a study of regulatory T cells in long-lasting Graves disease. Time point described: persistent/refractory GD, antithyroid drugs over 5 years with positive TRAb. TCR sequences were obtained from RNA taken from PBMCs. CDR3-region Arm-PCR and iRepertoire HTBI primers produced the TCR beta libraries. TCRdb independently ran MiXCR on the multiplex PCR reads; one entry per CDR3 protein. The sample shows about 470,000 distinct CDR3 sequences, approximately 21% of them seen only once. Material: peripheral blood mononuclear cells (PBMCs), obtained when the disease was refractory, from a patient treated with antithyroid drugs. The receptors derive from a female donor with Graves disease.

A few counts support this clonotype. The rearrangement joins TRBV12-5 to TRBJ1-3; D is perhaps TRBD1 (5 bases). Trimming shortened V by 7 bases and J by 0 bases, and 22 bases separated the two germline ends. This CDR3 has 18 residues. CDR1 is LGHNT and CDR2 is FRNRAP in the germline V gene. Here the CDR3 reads CASAKRAGEVNSGNTIYF. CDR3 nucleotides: TGTGCTAGTGCCAAACGGGCGGGGGAGGTTAACTCTGGAAACACCATATATTTT.

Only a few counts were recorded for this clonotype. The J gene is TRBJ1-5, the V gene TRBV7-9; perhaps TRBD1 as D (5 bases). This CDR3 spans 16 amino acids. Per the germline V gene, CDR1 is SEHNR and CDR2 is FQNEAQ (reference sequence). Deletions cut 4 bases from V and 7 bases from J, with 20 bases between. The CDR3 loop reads CASSSGPGRGDQPQHF. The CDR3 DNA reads TGTGCCAGCAGCTCGGGGCCCGGGAGGGGAGACCAGCCCCAGCATTTT.

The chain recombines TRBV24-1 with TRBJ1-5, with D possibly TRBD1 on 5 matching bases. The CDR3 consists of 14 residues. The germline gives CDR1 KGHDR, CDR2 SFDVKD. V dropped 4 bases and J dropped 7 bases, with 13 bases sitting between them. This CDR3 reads CATSEPGLEQPQHF. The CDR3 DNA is TGTGCCACCAGTGAGCCAGGGTTAGAGCAGCCCCAGCATTTT.

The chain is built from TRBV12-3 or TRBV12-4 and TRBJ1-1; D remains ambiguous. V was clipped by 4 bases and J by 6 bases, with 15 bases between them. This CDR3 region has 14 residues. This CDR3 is CASSSGFSGPEAFF. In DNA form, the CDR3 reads TGTGCCAGCAGTTCCGGTTTTTCGGGCCCTGAAGCTTTCTTT.

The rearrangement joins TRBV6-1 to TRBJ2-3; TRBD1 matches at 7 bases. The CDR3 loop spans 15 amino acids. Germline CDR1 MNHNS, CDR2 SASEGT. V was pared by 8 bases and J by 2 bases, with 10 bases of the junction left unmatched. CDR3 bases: TGTGCCAGCTCCCGACAGGGCTCCTTCACAGATACGCAGTATTTT. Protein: CASSRQGSFTDTQYF.

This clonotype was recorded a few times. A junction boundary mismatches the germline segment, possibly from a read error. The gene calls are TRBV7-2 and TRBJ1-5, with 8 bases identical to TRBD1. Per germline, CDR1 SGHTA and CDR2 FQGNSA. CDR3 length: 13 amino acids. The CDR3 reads CASNRQGNQLQHF. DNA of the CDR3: TGTGCCAGCAACAGACAGGGGAATCAGCTCCAGCATTTT.

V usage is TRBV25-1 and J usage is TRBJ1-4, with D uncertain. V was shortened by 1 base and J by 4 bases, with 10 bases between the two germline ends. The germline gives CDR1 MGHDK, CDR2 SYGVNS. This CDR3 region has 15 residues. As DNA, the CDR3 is TGTGCCAGCAGTGAATCCAGACAACTTAATGAAAAACTGTTTTTT. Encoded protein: CASSESRQLNEKLFF.

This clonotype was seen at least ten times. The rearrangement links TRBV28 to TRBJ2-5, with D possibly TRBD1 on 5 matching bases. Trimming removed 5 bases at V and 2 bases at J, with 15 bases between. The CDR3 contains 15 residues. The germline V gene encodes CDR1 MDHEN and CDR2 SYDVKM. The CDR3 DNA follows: TGTGCCAGCAGTGTTGATGCAGGGTTTCAAGAGACCCAGTACTTC. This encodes CASSVDAGFQETQYF.

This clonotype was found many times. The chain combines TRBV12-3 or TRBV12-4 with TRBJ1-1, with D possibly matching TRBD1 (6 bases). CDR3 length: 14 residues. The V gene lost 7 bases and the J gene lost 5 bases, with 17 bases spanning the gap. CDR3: CASNQPDSRTEAFF. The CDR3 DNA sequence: TGTGCCAGCAACCAACCGGACAGTAGGACTGAAGCTTTCTTT.

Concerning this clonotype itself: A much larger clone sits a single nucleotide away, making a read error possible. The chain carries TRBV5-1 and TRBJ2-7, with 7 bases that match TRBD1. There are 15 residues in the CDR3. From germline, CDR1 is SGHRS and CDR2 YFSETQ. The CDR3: CAGSLLTGSTYEQYF. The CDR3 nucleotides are TGCGCCGGCAGCTTGCTGACAGGGTCTACCTACGAGCAGTACTTC.

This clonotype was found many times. This CDR3 reads CASSLAWETQYF. CDR3 bases: TGTGCCAGCAGCTTAGCGTGGGAGACCCAGTACTTC. The chain carries TRBV7-6 and TRBJ2-5; D gene ambiguous. Between the trimmed V and J ends, which lost 0 bases and 5 bases, there was a span of 4 bases. Per the germline V gene, CDR1 is SGHVS and CDR2 is FNYEAQ. This CDR3 spans 12 amino acids. Together with reference TRBV7-6 and TRBJ2-5, the CDR3 gives the full variable domain: GAGVSQSPRYKVTKRGQDVALRCDPISGHVSLYWYRQALGQGPEFLTYFNYEAQQDKSGLPNDRFSAERPEGSISTLTIQRTEQRDSAMYRCASSLAWETQYFGPGTRLLVL.